Below are 6 T cell receptor beta chains sequenced from a single sample in a study of cytomegalovirus exposure and HLA in healthy donors. Clones were read by immunoSEQ multiplex PCR, and TCRdb kept only the in-frame ones, dropping some. The data show more than 250,000 clones, with 86% seen just once and about 0.8% held by the top ten. Specimen: PBMCs. These receptors originate from a woman aged 18 to 35 in good health and CMV-seronegative.

The genes are TRBV7-9 and TRBJ1-5; D gene ambiguous. Germline CDR1 is SEHNR and CDR2 is FQNEAQ (reference sequence). The CDR3 loop spans 13 amino acids. V lost 10 bases and J 1 base, leaving 11 bases between the germline ends. This chain's CDR3 is CATQSGSNQPQHF. In DNA, the CDR3 is TGTGCCACCCAAAGTGGCAGCAATCAGCCCCAGCATTTT.

This clone has a single count. CDR3 in amino acids: CASSISGTSGRGEQYF. The CDR3 DNA follows: TGCGCCAGCAGCATCTCCGGGACTAGCGGGAGAGGCGAGCAGTACTTC. The rearrangement uses TRBV5-1 and TRBJ2-7; 14 positions agree with TRBD2. V lost 4 bases and J lost 6; bases outside the gene matches: 9. The CDR3 length is 16 residues. Germline V gene lookup returns CDR1 SGHRS and CDR2 YFSETQ.

V is TRBV7-3 and J is TRBJ2-2; 7 bases are shared with TRBD2. CDR3 length equals 16 residues. The ends lost 3 bases at V and 1 base at J; junction bases unmatched: 5. Germline CDR1 SGHTA, CDR2 FQGTGA. CDR3 nucleotides: TGTGCCAGCAGCTTCGGGCTAGCGGAGAACACCGGGGAGCTGTTTTTT. This translates into CASSFGLAENTGELFF.

This chain joins TRBV7-8 and TRBJ2-5; 7 bases agree with TRBD1. The CDR3 runs 14 residues. Germline V gives CDR1 SGHVS, CDR2 FQNEAQ. Unmatched junction bases numbered 0, after V lost 1 base and J lost 1 base. The CDR3 coding sequence is TGTGCCAGCAGCTTAGGGACAGGCCAAGAGACCCAGTACTTC. Translated, it gives CASSLGTGQETQYF.

V and J are TRBV11-3 and TRBJ2-1; 12 nucleotides match TRBD2. Trimming cost V 1 base and J 9 bases; bases outside gene matches: 4. Germline lookup yields CDR1 SGHNT and CDR2 YENEEA. The CDR3 is 15 amino acids. As DNA, the CDR3 is TGTGCCAGCAGCTTAGGTCTAGCGGGAGGGGGTGAGCAGTTCTTC. Encoded protein: CASSLGLAGGGEQFF. Filled out from reference TRBV11-3 and TRBJ2-1, the complete variable domain reads EAGVVQSPRYKIIEKKQPVAFWCNPISGHNTLYWYLQNLGQGPELLIRYENEEAVDDSQLPKDRFSAERLKGVDSTLKIQPAELGDSAVYLCASSLGLAGGGEQFFGPGTRLTVL.

V gene TRBV5-1 combines with J gene TRBJ2-2, with D hard to call. Trimming removed 7 bases from V and 8 bases from J, with 15 bases in between. CDR1 and CDR2 (germline): SGHRS, YFSETQ. The CDR3 sequence is 13 residues long. This CDR3 reads CASASGSQGELFF. The CDR3 DNA is TGCGCCAGCGCCTCTGGTTCCCAGGGGGAGCTGTTTTTT.